The T cell receptor beta chain under discussion was sequenced for a study of Ad26.COV2.S vaccination and SARS-CoV-2 variants. Treatment reported: approximately 18 received Ad26.COV2.S at low or high dose, single or two shots; about five received placebo; per-sample allocation not given. Material that was analyzed had been drawn on day 63 after the first vaccine or placebo injection. Using immunoSEQ multiplex PCR, the repertoire was profiled, and TCRdb retains in-frame clones only, with some absent. In the table there are 350,000 to 550,000 clones, approximately 92% of which are singletons. Between the trimmed V and J ends, which lost 0 bases and 10 bases, there was a span of 15 bases. Germline V CDR1 and CDR2: KGHSH, LQKENI. This CDR3 has 15 residues.

The sequenced sample was peripheral blood, obtained in a trial of Ad26.COV2.S vaccine versus placebo. This TCR was sampled from a person aged 18 to 65 who received the Ad26.COV2.S COVID-19 vaccine or a placebo. V and J are TRBV18 and TRBJ2-2; D uncertain. DNA of the CDR3: TGTGCCAGCTCACCACCAAGTAGGGATGTTGAGGAGCTGTTTTTT. This gives the protein CASSPPSRDVEELFF.